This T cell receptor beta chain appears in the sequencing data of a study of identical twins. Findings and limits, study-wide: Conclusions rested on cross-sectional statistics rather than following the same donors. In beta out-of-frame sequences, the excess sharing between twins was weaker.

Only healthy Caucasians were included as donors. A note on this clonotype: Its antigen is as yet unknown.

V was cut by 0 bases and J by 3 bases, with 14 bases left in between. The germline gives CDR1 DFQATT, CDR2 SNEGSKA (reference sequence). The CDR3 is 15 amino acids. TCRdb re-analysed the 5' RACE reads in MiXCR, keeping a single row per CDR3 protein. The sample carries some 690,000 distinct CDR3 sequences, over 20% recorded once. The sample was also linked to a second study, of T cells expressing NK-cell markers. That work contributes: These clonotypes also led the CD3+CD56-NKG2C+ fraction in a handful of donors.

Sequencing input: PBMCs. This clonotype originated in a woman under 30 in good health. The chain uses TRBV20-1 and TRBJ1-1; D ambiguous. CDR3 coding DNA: TGCAGTGCTAGAGATGCCCGGGTTGGGCACACTGAAGCTTTCTTT. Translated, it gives CSARDARVGHTEAFF.